This entry concerns a single T cell receptor (beta chain). Its specific antigen is unknown. Per-base qualities were not stored, and no clone one base away is much larger. All donors were healthy Caucasians. The twin cohort comprised three pairs of female monozygotic twins, all aged about 18 to 29 years. RNA for TCR libraries was isolated from peripheral blood mononuclear cells. This entry comes from a study of identical twins (dated by TCRdb to about 2016). Study-level background: To test whether fetal clonotypes persist, this study deep-sequenced TCR alpha and beta repertoires from monozygotic twins, from unrelated adults of various ages, and from cord blood. Replicate twin experiments were performed at different times using different library preparation protocols to rule out contamination.

Reading the germline V gene gives CDR1 SGDLS and CDR2 YYNGEE. V is clipped by 0 bases and J by 0 bases, and the sequence between their germline boundaries is 18 bases long. Spanning cysteine to phenylalanine, the CDR3 consists of 18 amino acids. Only the CDR3 DNA stays, 54 bases, in frame from base 1. The library was made by 5' RACE. Instrument used: Illumina HiSeq 2000. Template switching added a universal primer binding site, and the final cDNA carried a unique molecular identifier that allowed TCR cDNA molecules to be counted accurately. First-strand cDNA for TCR alpha and beta chains was synthesized from specific primers in the conserved constant-segment region. To control for contamination, every cDNA library was double barcoded, receiving both a SMART-Mk sample barcode and Illumina barcodes. TruSeq adapter sequences, together with Illumina sample barcodes, were added in two successive PCR steps. The Illumina HiSeq platform was used with custom primers to sequence TCR alpha and beta cDNA libraries. The original pipeline was this. Raw reads were processed with MiGEC to extract unique molecular identifiers, and MiXCR was used to determine CDR3 positions. For each individual, recombination models were inferred using an EM algorithm with the repgenHMM and IGoR tools. Shared clonotype analysis was performed with the tcR package in R, normalizing sharing by the product of cloneset sizes. To study raw recombination without the effects of thymic and clonal selection, out-of-frame nonproductive sequences were analyzed. TCRdb reprocessed the public reads (quality trimming at Q25 with fastp, clone calling with MiXCR) and kept in-frame beta chains. Rows with a matching CDR3 protein are joined into one entry that keeps the most common DNA and genes. These V and J calls derive from TCRdb rather than the authors' analysis. The sample table shows roughly 690,000 distinct CDR3 sequences, and approximately 22% are seen once. The ten biggest clones cover 4% to 5.5% of the sample.

Paper-wide results and their limitations: The excess sharing between twins in beta out-of-frame sequences was weaker because fewer shared sequences reduced the signal-to-noise ratio. Fewer insertions were carried by abundant cord blood beta clonotypes, a similar but weaker trend appeared in young adult naive repertoires, and no such trend appeared in memory repertoires. In monozygotic twins, out-of-frame TCR alpha sharing was systematically underestimated by recombination models, although the models agreed with sharing between unrelated individuals. Because the same donors could not be followed over many years, the conclusions relied on cross-sectional statistical analysis. Invariant T cells such as MAIT and iNKT could partly confound zero-insertion analyses, although diverse VJ usage argued against such confounding for most clonotypes. Compared with coincidental sharing between unrelated individuals, out-of-frame TCR alpha sequences shared between twins had an excess of sequences with low generation probability.

These same records also appear under a second study, on T cells expressing NK-cell markers. Drawing on the second study: Three sorted T-cell subsets (CD3+CD56+NKG2C+, CD3+CD56+NKG2C- and CD3+CD56-NKG2C+) from fewer than 10 donors had their TCR beta-chain repertoires profiled. Seven of the eight sequenced donors were HCMV-seropositive and one was HCMV-seronegative. To restrict sorting to alphabetaTCR-expressing T cells, an anti-gammadeltaTCR antibody was added in several experiments. For six donors, the dominant CD3+CD56+NKG2C+ clonotypes were among the top 10 CD8+ clonotypes and accounted for about 1.0-7.5% of CD8+ T cells. Those dominant clonotypes were again the most abundant among CD3+CD56-NKG2C+ cells in a handful of donors, at 28.3-60.1%. Whether the expanded NKG2C-expressing T cell clones were specific for HCMV antigens was left unclear. All eight donors whose samples were sequenced were randomly selected healthy volunteers, three of them men and five women. HCMV-specific IgG was detected in serum with a commercial ELISA kit to determine HCMV serostatus. For five or six donors, unsorted PBMC were also used to sequence bulk peripheral blood T-cell repertoires. MIGEC was used to demultiplex reads and group the reads by UMI, and MiTCR was used to assemble and quantify clonotypes. Only TCR cDNA sequences supported by at least two reads were kept to exclude erroneous sequences. The tcR package was used for downstream repertoire analysis, and clonotypes were matched between fractions using CDR3 nucleotide sequence together with V segment. VDJmatch was used to annotate antigen specificity against VDJdb, with one amino acid substitution allowed in CDR3.

This sequence was found in a woman between 18 and 29 years old in good health. The sample comprised PBMCs. The rearrangement combines TRBV9 with TRBJ2-5, and possibly TRBD2, on 6 matching bases. The nucleotides read TGTGCCAGCAGCGTAGGCGGAGGGCCCCCAACGTACCAAGAGACCCAGTACTTC. Its product reads: CASSVGGGPPTYQETQYF. Where the CDR3 stops, the reference TRBV9 and TRBJ2-5 genes take over; the full variable domain is DSGVTQTPKHLITATGQRVTLRCSPRSGDLSVYWYQQSLDQGLQFLIQYYNGEERAKGNILERFSAQQFPDLHSELNLSSLELGDSALYFCASSVGGGPPTYQETQYFGPGTRLLVL.